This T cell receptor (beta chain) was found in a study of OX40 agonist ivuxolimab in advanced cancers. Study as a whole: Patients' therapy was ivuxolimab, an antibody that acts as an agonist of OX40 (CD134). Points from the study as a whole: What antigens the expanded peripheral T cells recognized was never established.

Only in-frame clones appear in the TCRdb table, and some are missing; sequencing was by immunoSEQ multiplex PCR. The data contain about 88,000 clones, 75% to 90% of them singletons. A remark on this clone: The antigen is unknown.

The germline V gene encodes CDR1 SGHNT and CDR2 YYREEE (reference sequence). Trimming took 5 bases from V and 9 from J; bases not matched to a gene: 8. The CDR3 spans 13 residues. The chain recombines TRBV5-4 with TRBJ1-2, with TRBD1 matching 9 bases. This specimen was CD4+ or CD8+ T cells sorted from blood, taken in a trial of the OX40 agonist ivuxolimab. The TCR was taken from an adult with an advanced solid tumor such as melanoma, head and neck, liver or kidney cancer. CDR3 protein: CASRPRDRERYTF. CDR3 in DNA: TGTGCCAGCAGGCCCCGGGACAGGGAGCGCTACACCTTC.